This is a list of T cell receptor beta chains from one sample in a study of neurological immune-mediated disorders. TCRdb processed the 5' RACE reads anew with MiXCR; each CDR3 protein has one entry. The sample has some 55,000 distinct CDR3 sequences; 7.5% to 9.5% are singletons. Sequencing was carried out using PBMCs. The receptors come from a woman aged 35 to 49 in good health. Each CDR3 is given with its conserved first and last residue. D genes are given only for firm matches. Rows give clone size only sometimes, using once, few, many, or a class for an expanded clone.

>many|TRBV20-1|TRBJ2-2|15|-
CSAQGQHSNTGELFF
TGCAGTGCGCAAGGTCAGCACAGTAACACCGGGGAGCTGTTTTTT
>many|TRBV7-2|TRBJ1-5|15|-
CASSLMGRGNQPQHF
TGTGCCAGCAGCTTAATGGGCCGGGGAAACCAGCCCCAGCATTTT
>many|TRBV5-1|TRBJ1-2|13|-
CASSLTESYGYTF
TGCGCCAGCAGCCTGACAGAATCCTATGGCTACACCTTC
>many|TRBV12-3/TRBV12-4|TRBJ2-3|16|TRBD2
CASSPPGAGGGDTQYF
TGTGCCAGCAGTCCCCCGGGAGCGGGGGGTGGGGATACGCAGTATTTT
>-|TRBV12-3/TRBV12-4|TRBJ1-4|14|TRBD1
CASSPDREDEKLFF
TGTGCCAGCAGTCCCGACAGGGAAGATGAAAAACTGTTTTTT
>many|TRBV20-1|TRBJ1-1|12|-
CSPDRQNTEAFF
TGCAGTCCCGACAGGCAGAACACTGAAGCTTTCTTT
>many|TRBV5-1|TRBJ2-2|17|TRBD1
CASSPTPGQVNTGELFF
TGCGCCAGCAGCCCTACCCCCGGACAGGTGAACACCGGGGAGCTGTTTTTT
>many|TRBV20-1|TRBJ1-5|13|TRBD1
CSARGTVDQPQHF
TGCAGTGCCCGAGGGACAGTAGATCAGCCCCAGCATTTT
>many|TRBV24-1|TRBJ2-2|13|-
CATSEQASGELFF
TGTGCCACCAGTGAACAGGCCTCCGGGGAGCTGTTTTTT
>many|TRBV10-2|TRBJ1-2|15|TRBD1
CASSEPGQTLGGYTF
TGCGCCAGCAGTGAACCGGGACAGACGCTGGGTGGCTACACCTTC
>many|TRBV11-3|TRBJ2-7|15|-
CASSASTGATYEQYF
TGTGCCAGCAGTGCCTCGACAGGCGCCACCTACGAGCAGTACTTC
>many|TRBV4-3|TRBJ2-3|13|-
CASSQVVEDTQYF
TGCGCCAGCAGCCAAGTGGTAGAAGATACGCAGTATTTT
>many|TRBV15|TRBJ2-1|13|-
CATSGGERGEQFF
TGTGCCACCAGCGGGGGCGAACGCGGGGAGCAGTTCTTC